This T cell receptor (beta chain) stems from a study of shared clonotypes between healthy human individuals. Study-wide results and caveats: Only a few donors were included, so the genetic and exposure-history diversity represented was limited. Shared clonotypes across all four donors exceeded non-shared ones in generation probability.

A CD45RA+ naive subset and a CD45RA-negative memory subset were split from CD4+ cells. Points on this clone: As yet, its antigen is unknown.

The CDR3 consists of 15 residues. Trimming took off 3 bases at V and 7 bases at J, with 18 bases between the two ends. Germline lookup yields CDR1 SEHNR and CDR2 FQNEAQ (reference sequence). Data came from immunoSEQ multiplex PCR; TCRdb stores just in-frame clones and leaves some out. The sample has about 2.3 million clones, roughly 93% seen once. This receptor was obtained from a young man in good health. Some clones in this sample may be carry-over from other donors' samples. Material for sequencing was naive CD4+ T cells from PBMCs. The subset was: CD45RA+ positively selected. V usage is TRBV7-9 and J usage is TRBJ1-1; a possible D gene is TRBD1 (5 bases). CDR3 sequence reads: CASSLASGTGIEAFF. The CDR3 DNA sequence: TGTGCCAGCAGCTTGGCCTCCGGGACGGGCATTGAAGCTTTCTTT. Complete variable domain (other parts from reference TRBV7-9 and TRBJ1-1): DTGVSQNPRHKITKRGQNVTFRCDPISEHNRLYWYRQTLGQGPEFLTYFQNEAQLEKSRLLSDRFSAERPKGSFSTLEIQRTEQGDSAMYLCASSLASGTGIEAFFGQGTRLTVV.